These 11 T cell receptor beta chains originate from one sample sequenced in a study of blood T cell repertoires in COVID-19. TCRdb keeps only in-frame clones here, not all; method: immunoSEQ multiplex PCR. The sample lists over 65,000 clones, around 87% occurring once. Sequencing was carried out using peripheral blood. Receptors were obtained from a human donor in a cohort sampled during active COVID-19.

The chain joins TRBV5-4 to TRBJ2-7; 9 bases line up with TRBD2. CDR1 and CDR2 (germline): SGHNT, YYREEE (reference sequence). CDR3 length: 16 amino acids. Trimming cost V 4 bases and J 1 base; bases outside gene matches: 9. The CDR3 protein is CASSQGLAGMSYEQYF. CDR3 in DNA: TGTGCCAGCAGCCAGGGGCTAGCGGGAATGTCCTACGAGCAGTACTTC.

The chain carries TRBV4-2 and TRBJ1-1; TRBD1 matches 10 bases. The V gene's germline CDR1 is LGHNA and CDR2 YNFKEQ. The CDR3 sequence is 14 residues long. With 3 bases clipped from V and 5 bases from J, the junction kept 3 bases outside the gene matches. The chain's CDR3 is CASSQGQGRTEAFF. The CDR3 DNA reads TGTGCCAGCAGCCAGGGACAGGGGAGGACTGAAGCTTTCTTT.

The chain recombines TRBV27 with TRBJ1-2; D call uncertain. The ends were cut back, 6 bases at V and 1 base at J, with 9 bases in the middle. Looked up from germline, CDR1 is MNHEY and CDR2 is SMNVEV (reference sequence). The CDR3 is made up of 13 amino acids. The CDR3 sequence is CASRRMINYGYTF. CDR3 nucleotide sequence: TGTGCCAGCAGGCGCATGATTAACTATGGCTACACCTTC.

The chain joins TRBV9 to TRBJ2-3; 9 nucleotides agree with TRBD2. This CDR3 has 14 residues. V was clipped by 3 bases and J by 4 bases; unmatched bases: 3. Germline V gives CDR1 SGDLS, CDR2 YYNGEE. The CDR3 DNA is TGTGCCAGCAGCGCTAGCGGGAAAGCAGATACGCAGTATTTT. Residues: CASSASGKADTQYF. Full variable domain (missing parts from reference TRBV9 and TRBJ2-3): DSGVTQTPKHLITATGQRVTLRCSPRSGDLSVYWYQQSLDQGLQFLIQYYNGEERAKGNILERFSAQQFPDLHSELNLSSLELGDSALYFCASSASGKADTQYFGPGTRLTVL.

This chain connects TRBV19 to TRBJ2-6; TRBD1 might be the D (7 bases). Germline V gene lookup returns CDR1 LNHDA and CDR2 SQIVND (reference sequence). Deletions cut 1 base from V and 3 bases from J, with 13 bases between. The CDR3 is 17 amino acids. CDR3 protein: CASSIGQGGGGANVLTF. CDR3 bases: TGTGCCAGTAGTATAGGACAGGGAGGAGGTGGGGCCAACGTCCTGACTTTC.

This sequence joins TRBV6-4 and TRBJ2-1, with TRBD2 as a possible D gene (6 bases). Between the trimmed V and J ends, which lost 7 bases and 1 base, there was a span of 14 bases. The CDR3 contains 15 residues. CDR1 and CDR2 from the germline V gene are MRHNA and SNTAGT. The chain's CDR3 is CASTYGGVSYNEQFF. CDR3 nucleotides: TGTGCCAGCACCTATGGCGGGGTTTCCTACAATGAGCAGTTCTTC.

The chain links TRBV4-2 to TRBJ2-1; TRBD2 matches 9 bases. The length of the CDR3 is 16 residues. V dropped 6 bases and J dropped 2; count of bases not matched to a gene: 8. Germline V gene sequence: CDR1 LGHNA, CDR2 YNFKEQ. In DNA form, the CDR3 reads TGTGCCAGCAGTAGAGGGATAGCGGGAGCCTACAATGAGCAGTTCTTC. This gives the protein CASSRGIAGAYNEQFF.

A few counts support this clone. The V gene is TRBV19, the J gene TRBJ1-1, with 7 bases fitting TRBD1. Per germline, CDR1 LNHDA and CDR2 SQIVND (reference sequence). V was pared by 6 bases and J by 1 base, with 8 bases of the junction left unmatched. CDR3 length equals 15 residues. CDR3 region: CASSSQGWGNTEAFF. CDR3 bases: TGTGCCAGTAGCTCACAGGGGTGGGGGAACACTGAAGCTTTCTTT.

The CDR3 DNA reads as TGTGCCAGCAGCTTAGGGGCTTATAGCGGGAGCACAGATACGCAGTATTTT. Protein sequence: CASSLGAYSGSTDTQYF. The rearrangement joins TRBV7-9 to TRBJ2-3; TRBD2 aligns across 7 bases. In germline, CDR1 is SEHNR, CDR2 FQNEAQ (reference sequence). J was trimmed by 0 bases and V by 1 base; bases with no gene match: 7. The CDR3 sequence is 17 residues long.

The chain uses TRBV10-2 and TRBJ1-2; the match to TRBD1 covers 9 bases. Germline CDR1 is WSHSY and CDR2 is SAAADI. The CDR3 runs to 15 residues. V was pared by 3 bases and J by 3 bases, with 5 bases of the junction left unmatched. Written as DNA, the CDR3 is TGCGCCAGCAGTGACCCGGGACAGGGCGACTATGGCTACACCTTC. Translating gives CASSDPGQGDYGYTF.

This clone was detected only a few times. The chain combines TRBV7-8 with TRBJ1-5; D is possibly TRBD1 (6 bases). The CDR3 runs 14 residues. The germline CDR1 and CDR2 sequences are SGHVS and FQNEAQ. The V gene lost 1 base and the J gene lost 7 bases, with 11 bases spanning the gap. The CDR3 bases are TGTGCCAGCAGCTTAGTGCAGGGGACCCAGCCCCAGCATTTT. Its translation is CASSLVQGTQPQHF.